This TCR beta chain was recovered during a study of identical twins. General study findings and limits: The more abundant beta clonotypes in cord blood had fewer insertions, and memory repertoires did not show this. Rather than following the same donors, the conclusions depended on cross-sectional statistical analysis.

The V gene's germline CDR1 is MNHNS and CDR2 SASEGT. The CDR3 sequence is 12 residues long. The V end lost 3 bases, the J end lost 4 bases, and 6 bases lay between the germline ends. With template switching, a universal primer site was added, and the cDNA carried unique molecular identifiers. TCRdb analysed the 5' RACE reads with MiXCR anew, one entry per CDR3 protein. The sample records some 1,600,000 distinct CDR3 sequences, less than 35% being singletons. About this clonotype: The antigen remains unidentified.

This chain links TRBV6-1 with TRBJ1-2; D call uncertain. The material sequenced was cord blood. This TCR derives from a newborn girl in good health. The CDR3: CASSESLYGYTF. The CDR3 coding sequence is TGTGCCAGCAGTGAGTCCCTCTATGGCTACACCTTC.